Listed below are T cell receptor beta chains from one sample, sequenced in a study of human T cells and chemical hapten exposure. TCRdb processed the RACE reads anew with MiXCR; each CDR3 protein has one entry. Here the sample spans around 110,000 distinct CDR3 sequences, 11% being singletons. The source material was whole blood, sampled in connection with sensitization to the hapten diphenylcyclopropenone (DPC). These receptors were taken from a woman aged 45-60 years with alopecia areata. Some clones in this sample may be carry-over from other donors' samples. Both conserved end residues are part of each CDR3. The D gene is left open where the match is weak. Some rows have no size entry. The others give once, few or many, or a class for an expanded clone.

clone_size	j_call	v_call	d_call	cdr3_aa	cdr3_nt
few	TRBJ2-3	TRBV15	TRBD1	CATSRGFRTGLGADTQYF	TGTGCCACCAGCAGAGGATTCCGGACAGGGTTGGGAGCAGATACGCAGTATTTT
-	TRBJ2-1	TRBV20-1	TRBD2	CSARVAGGFNEQFF	TGCAGTGCTAGAGTAGCGGGAGGCTTCAATGAGCAGTTCTTC
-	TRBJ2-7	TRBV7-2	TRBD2	CASSPQRGGLREQYF	TGTGCCAGCAGCCCCCAGCGGGGGGGCTTGAGGGAGCAGTACTTC
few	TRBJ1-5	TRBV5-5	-	CASSLMHSNQPQHF	TGTGCCAGCAGCTTGATGCACAGCAATCAGCCCCAGCATTTT
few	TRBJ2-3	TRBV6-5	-	CASSYSGASTDTQYF	TGTGCCAGCAGTTACTCGGGAGCGAGCACAGATACGCAGTATTTT
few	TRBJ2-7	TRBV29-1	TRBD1	CSVGQGLEQYF	TGCAGCGTCGGACAGGGACTCGAGCAGTACTTC
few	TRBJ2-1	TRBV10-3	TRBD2	CAISEPIAGGSYNEQFF	TGTGCCATCAGTGAGCCCATAGCGGGGGGTTCCTACAATGAGCAGTTCTTC
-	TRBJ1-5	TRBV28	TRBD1	CASSPVGQDDQPQHF	TGTGCCAGCAGTCCGGTTGGACAGGATGATCAGCCCCAGCATTTT
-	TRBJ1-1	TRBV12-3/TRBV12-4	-	CASSFHPEAFF	TGTGCCAGCAGTTTTCACCCTGAAGCTTTCTTT
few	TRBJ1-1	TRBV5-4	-	CASSSPTVNAEAFF	TGTGCCAGCAGCTCCCCGACGGTGAACGCTGAAGCTTTCTTT
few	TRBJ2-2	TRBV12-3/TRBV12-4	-	CASSSRLGTGELFF	TGTGCCAGCAGTTCTCGGCTGGGGACCGGGGAGCTGTTTTTT
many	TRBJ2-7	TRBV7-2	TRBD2	CASSSTQAGGTRQYF	TGTGCCAGCAGTTCCACGCAAGCGGGGGGGACAAGGCAGTACTTC
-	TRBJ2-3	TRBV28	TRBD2	CASIREGGSAPDTQYF	TGTGCCAGCATCAGGGAAGGCGGGAGCGCCCCAGATACGCAGTATTTT
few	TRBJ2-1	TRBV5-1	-	CASSSSRTSYNEQFF	TGCGCCAGCAGCTCCTCAAGGACCTCCTACAATGAGCAGTTCTTC
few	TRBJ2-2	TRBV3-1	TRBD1	CASSQGGTGSTGELFF	TGTGCCAGCAGCCAAGGCGGGACAGGGTCAACCGGGGAGCTGTTTTTT
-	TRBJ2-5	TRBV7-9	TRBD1	CASSAWTGGETQYF	TGTGCCAGCAGCGCCTGGACAGGGGGAGAGACCCAGTACTTC
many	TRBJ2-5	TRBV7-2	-	CASSFRTETQYF	TGTGCCAGCAGCTTCAGAACAGAGACCCAGTACTTC
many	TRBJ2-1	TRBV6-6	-	CASTNPHLSGNEQFF	TGTGCCAGCACCAATCCCCATCTAAGTGGCAATGAGCAGTTCTTC
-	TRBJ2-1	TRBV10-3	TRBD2	CAVREVNEQFF	TGTGCCGTCCGGGAGGTCAATGAGCAGTTCTTC
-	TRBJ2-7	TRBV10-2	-	CASSESSGGGEQYF	TGCGCCAGCAGTGAGTCGAGTGGGGGCGGCGAGCAGTACTTC
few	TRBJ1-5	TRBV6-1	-	CASSERTATGTDNQPQHF	TGTGCCAGCAGCGAACGGACGGCCACAGGAACAGATAATCAGCCCCAGCATTTT
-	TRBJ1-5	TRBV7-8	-	CASSLERQASQPQHF	TGTGCCAGCAGCTTAGAAAGACAGGCTAGCCAGCCCCAGCATTTT
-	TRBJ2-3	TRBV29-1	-	CSVISRGANTDTQYF	TGCAGCGTTATATCAAGGGGGGCTAACACAGATACGCAGTATTTT
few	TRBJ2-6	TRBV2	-	CASRQADSGANVLTF	TGTGCCAGCAGACAGGCAGACTCTGGGGCCAACGTCCTGACTTTC
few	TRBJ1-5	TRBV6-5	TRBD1	CASSPDRGYQPQHF	TGTGCCAGCAGTCCGGACAGGGGATACCAGCCCCAGCATTTT
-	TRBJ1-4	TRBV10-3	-	CAISDRSNEKLFF	TGTGCCATCAGTGATCGGTCAAATGAAAAACTGTTTTTT
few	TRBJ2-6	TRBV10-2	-	CASRRGTGGANVLTF	TGCGCCAGCAGAAGGGGTACGGGAGGGGCCAACGTCCTGACTTTC
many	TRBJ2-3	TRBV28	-	CASSFEGRAGLSTDTQYF	TGTGCCAGCAGTTTTGAAGGCCGAGCGGGCCTTAGCACAGATACGCAGTATTTT
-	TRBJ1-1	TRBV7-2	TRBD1	CASSSRDRVSMNTEAFF	TGTGCCAGCAGCTCCCGGGACAGGGTCTCGATGAACACTGAAGCTTTCTTT
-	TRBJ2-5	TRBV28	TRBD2	CASSSTGTSGLTETQYF	TGTGCCAGCAGTTCGACAGGGACTAGCGGGCTCACAGAGACCCAGTACTTC
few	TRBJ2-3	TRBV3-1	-	CASSQTQGGTDTQYF	TGTGCCAGCAGCCAAACACAGGGTGGCACAGATACGCAGTATTTT
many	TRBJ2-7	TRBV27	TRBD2	CASSLVLAAYEQYF	TGTGCCAGCAGCTTGGTGCTAGCGGCCTACGAGCAGTACTTC
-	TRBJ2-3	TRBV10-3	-	CAISTNHLSLGKDTQYF	TGTGCCATCAGCACTAACCATCTGTCGCTCGGGAAAGATACGCAGTATTTT
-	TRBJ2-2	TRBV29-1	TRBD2	CSVGKTSGVAGELFF	TGCAGCGTTGGGAAGACTAGCGGGGTCGCCGGGGAGCTGTTTTTT
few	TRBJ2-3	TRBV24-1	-	CATSDVRDRRKDTQYF	TGTGCCACCAGTGATGTCCGGGACCGAAGAAAAGATACGCAGTATTTT
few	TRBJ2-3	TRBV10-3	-	CAISGHPDSSTDTQYF	TGTGCCATCAGTGGCCATCCGGACAGCAGCACAGATACGCAGTATTTT
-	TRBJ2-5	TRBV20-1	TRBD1	CSARRQGDAETQYF	TGCAGTGCCCGACGACAGGGAGATGCAGAGACCCAGTACTTC
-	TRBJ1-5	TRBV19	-	CASTYTGELNQPQHF	TGTGCCAGTACCTATACGGGAGAACTCAATCAGCCCCAGCATTTT
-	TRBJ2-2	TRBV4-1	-	CASSQRAGELFF	TGCGCCAGCAGCCAAAGAGCCGGGGAGCTGTTTTTT
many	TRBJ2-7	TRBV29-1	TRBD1	CSATPGQGPEQYF	TGCAGCGCGACTCCGGGACAGGGCCCCGAGCAGTACTTC
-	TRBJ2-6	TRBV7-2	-	CASSLRGGRSGANVLTF	TGTGCCAGCAGCTTAAGGGGGGGACGTTCTGGGGCCAACGTCCTGACTTTC
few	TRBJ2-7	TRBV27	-	CASSLSGFSYEQYF	TGTGCCAGCAGTTTAAGTGGGTTCTCCTACGAGCAGTACTTC
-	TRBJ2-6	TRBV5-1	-	CASSLDGGANVLTF	TGCGCCAGCAGCTTGGACGGAGGGGCCAACGTCCTGACTTTC
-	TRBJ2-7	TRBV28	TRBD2	CASSFPRLAGGLYEQYF	TGTGCCAGCAGTTTCCCCCGACTAGCGGGAGGGCTATACGAGCAGTACTTC
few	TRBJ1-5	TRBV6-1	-	CASSEDPGQPQHF	TGTGCCAGCAGTGAAGATCCGGGCCAGCCCCAGCATTTT